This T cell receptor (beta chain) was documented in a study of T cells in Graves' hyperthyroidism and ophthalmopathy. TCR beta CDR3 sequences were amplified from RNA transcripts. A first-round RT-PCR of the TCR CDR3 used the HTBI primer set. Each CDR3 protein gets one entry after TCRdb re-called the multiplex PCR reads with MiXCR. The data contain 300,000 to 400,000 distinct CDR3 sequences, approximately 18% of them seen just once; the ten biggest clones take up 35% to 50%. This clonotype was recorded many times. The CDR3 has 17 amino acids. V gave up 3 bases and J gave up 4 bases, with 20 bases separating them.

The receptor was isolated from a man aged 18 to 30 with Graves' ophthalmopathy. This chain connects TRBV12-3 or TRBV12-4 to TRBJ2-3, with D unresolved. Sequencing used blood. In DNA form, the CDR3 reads TGTGCCAGCAGTTTCTTCAGTGGACCCCCGGGCGCAGATACGCAGTATTTT. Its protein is CASSFFSGPPGADTQYF.